This T cell receptor beta chain was documented in a study of cytomegalovirus exposure and HLA in healthy donors. Overall study results and limits: In a later analysis, several top co-occurrence clusters appeared linked to parvovirus B19, influenza, CMV and Epstein-Barr virus. Earlier analysis found most TCR beta V segments productive about 87% or about 30% of the time.

In the PCR, 60 Vbeta and 13 Jbeta primers were used. Clones were sequenced by immunoSEQ multiplex PCR, and TCRdb holds only the in-frame ones, with some missing. Among about 95,000 clones, 70% to 80% were seen once, and the ten largest hold roughly 9.7%. This clone appeared many times. Antigen unknown. The V gene's germline CDR1 is ENHRY and CDR2 SYGVKD. The ends were cut back, 3 bases at V and 3 bases at J, with 3 bases in the middle. This CDR3 comprises 12 residues. This receptor was taken from a man aged 18 to 30 in good health and CMV-seropositive. This chain links TRBV10-3 with TRBJ1-5; no definite D call. Specimen: PBMCs. CDR3 region: CAISDYNQPQHF. CDR3 in DNA: TGTGCCATCAGTGATTACAATCAGCCCCAGCATTTT.